The clone carrying this TCR beta chain was counted between two and nine times. These data originate in a study of shared T cell receptors in the human thymus. Produced via immunoSEQ multiplex PCR; TCRdb's table is partial and in-frame only. Altogether roughly 710,000 clones are present, 80% to 90% being singletons, with the ten largest covering approximately 0.01%. The data also belong to a second study, concerning human thymus T cells. Per that paper: Corrective surgery for congenital heart defects was being performed on the healthy Finnish infants who were the donors. It was from resections taken during corrective heart surgery that the thymus tissue came. Thymic as well as blood repertoires seemed to favor certain V and J genes unevenly. Related research has reported that thymic repertoires overlap highly among unrelated individuals.

This TCR came from a girl under three years old with a congenital heart defect. Sequenced: thymocytes.

The CDR3 loop is CASSPPGGNTIYF. The DNA for the CDR3 is TGCGCCAGCAGCCCCCCCGGGGGAAACACCATATATTTT. V usage is TRBV4-1 and J usage is TRBJ1-3; D remains unclear. The CDR3 runs to 13 residues. Germline-derived CDR1 and CDR2 are MGHRA and YSYEKL. V gave up 4 bases and J gave up 4 bases, with 8 bases separating them.